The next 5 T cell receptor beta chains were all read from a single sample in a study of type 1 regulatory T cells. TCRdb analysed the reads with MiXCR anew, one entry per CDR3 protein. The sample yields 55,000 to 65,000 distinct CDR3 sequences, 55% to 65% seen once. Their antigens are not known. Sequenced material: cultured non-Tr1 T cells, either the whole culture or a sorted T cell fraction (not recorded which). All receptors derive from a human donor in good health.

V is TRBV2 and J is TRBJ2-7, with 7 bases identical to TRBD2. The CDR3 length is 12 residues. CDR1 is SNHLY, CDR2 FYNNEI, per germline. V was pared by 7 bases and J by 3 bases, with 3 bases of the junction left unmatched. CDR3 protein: CASNKRGYEQYF. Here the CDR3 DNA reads TGTGCCAGCAACAAGCGGGGCTACGAGCAGTACTTC.

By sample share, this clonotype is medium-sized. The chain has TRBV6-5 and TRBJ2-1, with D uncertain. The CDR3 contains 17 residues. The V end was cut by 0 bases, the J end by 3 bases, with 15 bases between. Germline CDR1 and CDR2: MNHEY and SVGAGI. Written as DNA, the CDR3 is TGTGCCAGCAGTTACTCTCCCCCCTTAGGGATCTACAATGAGCAGTTCTTC. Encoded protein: CASSYSPPLGIYNEQFF.

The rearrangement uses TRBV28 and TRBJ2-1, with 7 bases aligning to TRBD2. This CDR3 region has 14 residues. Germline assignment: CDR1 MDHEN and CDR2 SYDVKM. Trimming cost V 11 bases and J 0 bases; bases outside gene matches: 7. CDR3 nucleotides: TGTGCCGGTAATAGCGGGTTCTCCTACAATGAGCAGTTCTTC. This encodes CAGNSGFSYNEQFF.

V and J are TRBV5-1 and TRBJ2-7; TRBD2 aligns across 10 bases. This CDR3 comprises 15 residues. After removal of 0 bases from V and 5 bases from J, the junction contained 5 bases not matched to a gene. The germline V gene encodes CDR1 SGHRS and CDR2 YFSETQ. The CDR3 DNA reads TGCGCCAGCAGCTTGGGAACTAGCGGGAACCACGAGCAGTACTTC. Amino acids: CASSLGTSGNHEQYF.

CDR3 nucleotides: TGTGCCTGGAGCTCCGTGGGACAACCTGGAAACACCATATATTTT. Translating it yields CAWSSVGQPGNTIYF. The chain combines TRBV30 with TRBJ1-3; maybe TRBD1 (6 bases). Germline V CDR1 and CDR2: GTSNPN, SVGIG (reference sequence). V was shortened by 3 bases and J by 2 bases, with 14 bases between the two germline ends. This CDR3 is 15 amino acids long.